This T cell receptor beta chain was obtained from a study of blood T cell repertoires in COVID-19. Study at large: Acute-phase and convalescent COVID-19 samples originated in the United States, Italy and Spain. T cells, B-cell-depleted T cells, or PBMCs provided the cDNA or gDNA that served as material.

This CDR3 has 19 residues. With V trimmed by 3 bases and J by 3 bases, 16 bases remained unmatched. Per germline, CDR1 MNHNS and CDR2 SASEGT. Methods used by the authors: Researchers report that nucleated cell counts were estimated from reference gene primer amplification. Measured with immunoSEQ multiplex PCR; TCRdb has only the in-frame clones, and not every one. V and J calls and clone size follow that table, whereas D and trimming were derived from the DNA. The sample includes about 210,000 clones, around 83% of them seen just once. The gene calls are TRBV6-1 and TRBJ2-3; 9 bases align to TRBD2. This receptor was taken from a woman aged 50 to 60 with acute or convalescent COVID-19. The sequenced sample consisted of peripheral blood. CDR3 coding DNA: TGTGCCAGCAGTGAGAGTCAGCTAGCGGGGACCTCGGGGACAGATACGCAGTATTTT. Amino acid sequence: CASSESQLAGTSGTDTQYF.